This T cell receptor beta chain was identified during a study of CD8+CD57+ T cells in acquired aplastic anemia. Whole-study findings and limits: For CD8+ Simpson's diversity, patients and controls showed no significant difference.

Genomic DNA templated the TCR beta VDJ and CDR3 profiling. One entry per CDR3 protein results from TCRdb running MiXCR on the reads. The sample contains around 170,000 distinct CDR3 sequences, less than 60% of which appear only once. Remarks on this clonotype: Antigen: not known.

Sequenced patients had shown CD8+CD57+ cell expansion by flow cytometry. The sample was sorted CD4+, CD8+, or CD8+CD57+ T cells (not recorded which) from PBMCs. The sequence was collected from a human donor with aplastic anemia.

The CDR3, as DNA: TGCGCCAGCAGGTTTAATCCGAACACTGAAGCTTTCTTT. Amino acid sequence: CASRFNPNTEAFF. This chain links TRBV5-1 with TRBJ1-1, with D unresolved. Germline lookup yields CDR1 SGHRS and CDR2 YFSETQ. V gave up 5 bases and J gave up 1 base, with 9 bases separating them. The CDR3 extends over 13 amino acids. The full variable domain, completed using reference TRBV5-1 and TRBJ1-1, is KAGVTQTPRYLIKTRGQQVTLSCSPISGHRSVSWYQQTPGQGLQFLFEYFSETQRNKGNFPGRFSGRQFSNSRSEMNVSTLELGDSALYLCASRFNPNTEAFFGQGTRLTVV.